Presented here are 15 T cell receptor beta chains from one specimen sequenced in a study of CD8+CD57+ T cells in acquired aplastic anemia. Using genomic DNA as the template, TCR beta VDJ and CDR3 profiling was carried out. TCRdb re-called the reads through MiXCR, storing one row per CDR3 protein. The sample contains about 20,000 distinct CDR3 sequences, roughly 43% of which appear only once. Their cognate antigens are unknown. CD8+CD57+ cell expansion, shown by flow cytometry, had occurred in the patients selected for sequencing. Study-wide findings and caveats: Against the total CD4+ and CD8+ pools, patient CD8+CD57+ cells had lower diversity.

Sequenced material: CD8+CD57+ T cells sorted from PBMCs. The subset here: bead-enriched CD8+CD57+ effector memory T cells from SAA patients. Receptor source: a human donor with aplastic anemia.

This clonotype was recorded many times. The chain recombines TRBV19 with TRBJ1-6, with TRBD1 as a possible D gene (6 bases). From germline, CDR1 is LNHDA and CDR2 SQIVND (reference sequence). CDR3 length: 16 residues. V dropped 7 bases and J dropped 4 bases, with 17 bases sitting between them. CDR3 residues: CASMGRGGGYNSPLHF. In nucleotides, the CDR3 is TGTGCCAGTATGGGTCGAGGGGGAGGATATAATTCACCCCTCCACTTT.

This clonotype was observed a handful of times. The V call is TRBV15, the J call TRBJ2-3, with TRBD2 matching 8 bases. Germline CDR1 is LNHNV and CDR2 is YYDKDF (reference sequence). The CDR3 is 16 residues long. The ends lost 1 base at V and 2 bases at J; junction bases unmatched: 5. CDR3 residues: CATSRGRGAYTDTQYF. The CDR3 bases are TGTGCCACCAGCAGAGGGCGGGGGGCCTACACAGATACGCAGTATTTT. Variable domain in full (rest from reference TRBV15 and TRBJ2-3): DAMVIQNPRYQVTQFGKPVTLSCSQTLNHNVMYWYQQKSSQAPKLLFHYYDKDFNNEADTPDNFQSRRPNTSFCFLDIRSPGLGDTAMYLCATSRGRGAYTDTQYFGPGTRLTVL.

The gene calls are TRBV7-8 and TRBJ1-5, with 7 bases fitting TRBD1. Trimming cost V 5 bases and J 4 bases; bases outside gene matches: 2. In germline, CDR1 is SGHVS, CDR2 FQNEAQ. The CDR3 has 13 amino acids. This chain's CDR3 is CASSPDRNQPQHF. CDR3 nucleotides: TGTGCCAGCAGCCCGGACAGGAATCAGCCCCAGCATTTT.

The V call is TRBV7-2, the J call TRBJ2-3; 7 positions match TRBD2. This CDR3 spans 15 amino acids. The germline V gene has CDR1 SGHTA and CDR2 FQGNSA. J gave up 6 bases and V 4 bases, and 10 bases lay outside the gene matches. The CDR3 loop reads CASSWSWRGIDTQYF. CDR3 DNA: TGTGCCAGCAGCTGGAGCTGGCGGGGGATTGATACGCAGTATTTT.

Many counts were recorded for this clonotype. This sequence joins TRBV7-2 and TRBJ2-3; D perhaps matches TRBD2 (5 bases). This CDR3 contains 15 residues. The germline gives CDR1 SGHTA, CDR2 FQGNSA. The germline V and J ends were trimmed by 7 bases and 0 bases, with 14 bases remaining between them. CDR3 sequence reads: CASTLIWTSTDTQYF. CDR3 nucleotides: TGTGCCAGCACATTGATATGGACTAGCACAGATACGCAGTATTTT.

V is TRBV20-1 and J is TRBJ2-7, with 9 bases identical to TRBD1. Trimming at V came to 0 bases and at J to 3 bases, leaving 9 bases not matched to a gene. This CDR3 has 16 residues. CDR1 is DFQATT and CDR2 is SNEGSKA in the germline V gene (reference sequence). The CDR3 DNA follows: TGCAGTGCTAGAGACCCCGCCGGGACAGGGATCTACGAGCAGTACGTC. Its translation: CSARDPAGTGIYEQYV.

About this clonotype itself: Its ends do not fully match the called genes, so a read error is possible. The chain carries TRBV7-3 and TRBJ2-1; tentatively, D is TRBD2 (5 bases). Germline CDR1 reads SGHTA; CDR2 reads FQGTGA. The CDR3 runs 15 residues. The CDR3 nucleotides are TGTGCCAGCAGCCCGGCAGCGGAGACCTACAATGTGCAGTTCTTC. It yields the protein CASSPAAETYNVQFF.

A few counts support this clonotype. This rearrangement joins TRBV11-2 to TRBJ2-5; possibly TRBD2 for D (5 bases). Deletions cut 5 bases from V and 7 bases from J, with 14 bases between. The CDR3 spans 13 residues. Germline values: CDR1 SGHAT, CDR2 FQNNGV. The CDR3 bases are TGTGCCAGCAGCCAAGTCCGCGAGGGGACCCAGTACTTC. Translated: CASSQVREGTQYF. Full variable domain (remainder filled in from reference TRBV11-2 and TRBJ2-5): EAGVAQSPRYKIIEKRQSVAFWCNPISGHATLYWYQQILGQGPKLLIQFQNNGVVDDSQLPKDRFSAERLKGVDSTLKIQPAKLEDSAVYLCASSQVREGTQYFGPGTRLLVL.

This clonotype was seen a handful of times. The V gene is TRBV6-6, the J gene TRBJ2-1, with 8 bases identical to TRBD2. The CDR3 has 13 amino acids. Germline V CDR1 and CDR2: MNHNY, SVGAGI (reference sequence). The junction had 1 base not matched to a gene; V was cut back by 5 bases and J by 4 bases. CDR3 sequence: CASSGTSYNEQFF. The CDR3 bases are TGTGCCAGCAGTGGGACTAGTTACAATGAGCAGTTCTTC.

DNA for the CDR3: TGTGCCAGCAGCCCGCCGGGACTAAATTCTATGGATACGCAGTATTTT. This sequence encodes CASSPPGLNSMDTQYF. The chain carries TRBV5-4 and TRBJ2-3, with 7 positions matching TRBD2. V lost 4 bases, J lost 6 bases, and 14 bases stayed unmatched. Germline CDR1 SGHNT, CDR2 YYREEE (reference sequence). The CDR3 is made up of 16 amino acids.

The chain couples TRBV11-3 to TRBJ1-6; possibly TRBD1 for D (5 bases). Germline V gene data show CDR1 as SGHNT and CDR2 as YENEEA. V dropped 2 bases and J dropped 0 bases, with 14 bases sitting between them. The CDR3 has 18 residues. CDR3 amino acids: CASSLRQGGYSYNSPLHF. The CDR3 DNA follows: TGTGCCAGCAGCTTACGGCAGGGAGGTTACTCCTATAATTCACCCCTCCACTTT.

V is TRBV19 and J is TRBJ2-2, with TRBD2 matching 8 bases. Germline V lookup: CDR1 LNHDA, CDR2 SQIVND (reference sequence). The V and J ends lost 1 base and 6 bases, in that order; junction bases with no gene match: 7. CDR3 length equals 16 residues. The CDR3 DNA reads as TGTGCCAGTAGTATAGCGGGGGGGAGGGCCGCCGGGGAGCTGTTTTTT. Amino acid sequence: CASSIAGGRAAGELFF.

The chain is built from TRBV20-1 and TRBJ1-4, with D unresolved. V dropped 3 bases and J dropped 5 bases, with 4 bases sitting between them. Germline values: CDR1 DFQATT, CDR2 SNEGSKA (reference sequence). The CDR3 has 11 amino acids. CDR3 sequence reads: CSASRNEKLFF. The CDR3, as DNA: TGCAGTGCTAGCAGAAATGAAAAACTGTTTTTT.

This clonotype showed up just a few times. A junction end diverges from the germline sequence, so it may reflect a read error. The rearrangement joins TRBV7-7 to TRBJ2-5; D is possibly TRBD2 (6 bases). This CDR3 has 13 amino acids. The germline CDR1 and CDR2 sequences are SSHAT and FNYEAQ (reference sequence). CDR3 residues: CASSSGEMQTQYF. For the CDR3, the DNA is TGTGCTAGCAGCTCGGGGGAGATGCAGACCCAGTACTTC.

This chain links TRBV19 with TRBJ1-1; weak D call: TRBD1 (6 bases). The ends were cut back, 3 bases at V and 10 bases at J, with 21 bases in the middle. This CDR3 has 15 residues. The germline V gene has CDR1 LNHDA and CDR2 SQIVND (reference sequence). Here the CDR3 DNA reads TGTGCCAGTAGTATTGGCAGGGGCGGACTGATTGGAGCTTTCTTT. It specifies CASSIGRGGLIGAFF.